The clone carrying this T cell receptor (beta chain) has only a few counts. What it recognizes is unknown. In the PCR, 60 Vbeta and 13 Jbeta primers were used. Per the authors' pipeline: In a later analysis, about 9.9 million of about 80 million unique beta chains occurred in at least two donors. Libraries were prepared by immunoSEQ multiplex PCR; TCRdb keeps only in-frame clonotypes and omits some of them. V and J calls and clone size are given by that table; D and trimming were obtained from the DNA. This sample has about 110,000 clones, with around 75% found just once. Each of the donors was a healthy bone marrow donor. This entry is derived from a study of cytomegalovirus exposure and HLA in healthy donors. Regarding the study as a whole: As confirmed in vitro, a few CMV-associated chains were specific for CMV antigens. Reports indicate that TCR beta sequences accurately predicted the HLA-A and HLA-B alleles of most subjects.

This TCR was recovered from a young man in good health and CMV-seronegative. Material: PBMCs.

The CDR3 reads CASSPRTGNTGELFF. CDR3 sequence (DNA): TGTGCCAGCAGCCCGCGGACAGGGAACACCGGGGAGCTGTTTTTT. This chain joins TRBV7-7 and TRBJ2-2; 7 positions agree with TRBD1. Germline CDR1 reads SSHAT; CDR2 reads FNYEAQ (reference sequence). V shed 5 bases, J shed 1 base, and the junction held 4 bases outside the gene matches. The CDR3 loop spans 15 amino acids. Supplemented by reference TRBV7-7 and TRBJ2-2, the full variable domain reads GAGVSQSPRYKVTKRGQDVTLRCDPISSHATLYWYQQALGQGPEFLTYFNYEAQPDKSGLPSDRFSAERPEGSISTLTIQRTEQRDSAMYRCASSPRTGNTGELFFGEGSRLTVL.